The present entry profiles one T cell receptor (beta chain) with its context. These data originate in a study of T-cell reconstitution after alpha-beta-depleted transplantation in children. Researchers prepared the TCRbeta library using unique molecular identifiers, the study reports. TCRdb passed the PCR reads through MiXCR, listing each CDR3 protein once. In the table there are roughly 500,000 distinct CDR3 sequences, 32% of which are singletons. The ends lost 5 bases at V and 3 bases at J; junction bases unmatched: 6. This CDR3 is 14 amino acids long. Source: PBMCs from the stem cell graft donor, taken from the stem cell graft. The chain carries TRBV12-3 or TRBV12-4 and TRBJ2-7, with 8 bases identical to TRBD1. This sequence originates from a human donor who donated a stem cell graft to a child with aplastic anemia. CDR3 DNA: TGTGCCAGCAGTACCCGGACAGGGCACTACGAGCAGTACTTC. This codes for CASSTRTGHYEQYF.